Shown below are 29 T cell receptor beta chains from a single sample sequenced in a study of blood T cell repertoires in COVID-19. TCRdb keeps only in-frame clones here, not all; method: immunoSEQ multiplex PCR. The sample lists about 250,000 clones, roughly 86% seen once, with about 4% in the top ten. The specimen was PBMCs or T cells enriched from blood (not recorded which). Receptors were obtained from a woman in her 30s with acute COVID-19.

This clone was detected a few times. The chain uses TRBV4-1 and TRBJ2-2; 7 nucleotides line up with TRBD1. In germline, CDR1 is MGHRA, CDR2 YSYEKL. The CDR3 runs 18 residues. V lost 2 bases, J lost 4 bases, and 13 bases stayed unmatched. CDR3 in amino acids: CASSQLIPRTGTTGELFF. For the CDR3, the DNA is TGCGCCAGCAGCCAACTGATACCCCGGACAGGTACCACCGGGGAGCTGTTTTTT.

This chain uses TRBV2 with TRBJ1-1, with D possibly being TRBD1 (5 bases). The CDR3 length is 12 residues. V was pared by 7 bases and J by 1 base, with 7 bases between. Germline V gene lookup returns CDR1 SNHLY and CDR2 FYNNEI. The CDR3 spells CASIRENTEAFF. The CDR3 DNA reads TGTGCCAGCATCAGGGAGAACACTGAAGCTTTCTTT.

CDR3 region: CAWSTDRVGYGYTF. The CDR3 bases are TGTGCCTGGAGTACGGACAGGGTGGGCTATGGCTACACCTTC. This rearrangement joins TRBV30 to TRBJ1-2; 8 nucleotides match TRBD1. Looked up from germline, CDR1 is GTSNPN and CDR2 is SVGIG (reference sequence). This CDR3 is 14 amino acids long. Germline trimming cut 2 bases from V and 4 bases from J; bases unmatched to any gene: 6.

This chain connects TRBV27 to TRBJ1-5; 7 bases map to TRBD1. This CDR3 spans 15 amino acids. In germline, CDR1 is MNHEY, CDR2 SMNVEV (reference sequence). Unmatched junction bases numbered 4, after V lost 0 bases and J lost 5 bases. The CDR3 nucleotides read TGTGCCAGCAGTTTATCGGACACAGGGGATCAGCCCCAGCATTTT. It yields the protein CASSLSDTGDQPQHF.

The rearrangement links TRBV7-2 to TRBJ1-2, with 10 bases lining up with TRBD1. Germline V gives CDR1 SGHTA, CDR2 FQGNSA. CDR3 length equals 15 residues. V lost 5 bases, J lost 4 bases, and 7 bases stayed unmatched. CDR3 residues: CASSPTTGGSYGYTF. CDR3 in DNA: TGTGCCAGCAGCCCAACGACAGGGGGCAGCTATGGCTACACCTTC.

The rearrangement joins TRBV12-5 to TRBJ2-7; possibly TRBD1 for D (5 bases). Between the trimmed V and J ends, which lost 1 base and 3 bases, there was a span of 7 bases. The CDR3 is made up of 13 amino acids. Germline loops: CDR1 LGHNT, CDR2 FRNRAP. The CDR3 here is CASGLADSYEQYF. The CDR3 region has the DNA TGTGCTAGTGGTTTGGCCGACAGCTACGAGCAGTACTTC.

This clone came up once. This chain links TRBV7-3 with TRBJ1-5; 8 bases fit TRBD1. Germline V CDR1 and CDR2: SGHTA, FQGTGA. V gave up 5 bases and J gave up 8 bases; unmatched junction bases: 8. CDR3 length equals 14 residues. Here the CDR3 reads CASSPTGGMEPQHF. CDR3 in DNA: TGTGCCAGCAGCCCCACAGGGGGGATGGAGCCCCAGCATTTT. Variable domain in full (rest from reference TRBV7-3 and TRBJ1-5): GAGVSQTPSNKVTEKGKYVELRCDPISGHTALYWYRQSLGQGPEFLIYFQGTGAADDSGLPNDRFFAVRPEGSVSTLKIQRTERGDSAVYLCASSPTGGMEPQHFGDGTRLSIL.

The chain combines TRBV5-4 with TRBJ1-4, with 8 bases lining up with TRBD1. Per the germline V gene, CDR1 is SGHNT and CDR2 is YYREEE (reference sequence). V trimming: 4 bases; J trimming: 5 bases; junction bases outside the gene matches: 4. There are 14 residues in the CDR3. In DNA form, the CDR3 reads TGTGCCAGCAGCGCGGACAGGGTAAATGAAAAACTGTTTTTT. Residues: CASSADRVNEKLFF.

This clone was seen a handful of times. The gene calls are TRBV19 and TRBJ1-2; 8 bases line up with TRBD1. The CDR3 contains 15 residues. Unmatched junction bases numbered 7, after V lost 0 bases and J lost 7 bases. CDR1 is LNHDA, CDR2 SQIVND, per germline (reference sequence). CDR3 sequence reads: CASSIDRRGRFGYTF. CDR3 in DNA: TGTGCCAGTAGTATAGACCGCAGGGGGCGGTTTGGCTACACCTTC. Using reference TRBV19 and TRBJ1-2 for the parts outside the CDR3, the full variable domain is DGGITQSPKYLFRKEGQNVTLSCEQNLNHDAMYWYRQDPGQGLRLIYYSQIVNDFQKGDIAEGYSVSREKKESFPLTVTSAQKNPTAFYLCASSIDRRGRFGYTFGSGTRLTVV.

This sequence joins TRBV7-9 and TRBJ2-1, with a possible D match to TRBD1 (6 bases). V was clipped by 1 base and J by 9 bases, with 25 bases between them. The CDR3 is made up of 18 amino acids. Germline CDR1 SEHNR, CDR2 FQNEAQ (reference sequence). CDR3 DNA sequence: TGTGCCAGCAGCTTAGGGACAGCGGACCGGTGGAGGAACAGTGAGCAGTTCTTC. It yields the protein CASSLGTADRWRNSEQFF.

This rearrangement joins TRBV6-5 to TRBJ1-6, with D possibly matching TRBD1 (6 bases). CDR3 length: 13 residues. CDR1 and CDR2 from the germline V gene are MNHEY and SVGAGI. The V gene lost 6 bases and the J gene lost 7 bases, with 10 bases spanning the gap. The CDR3, as DNA: TGTGCCAGCAGCCCCCAGGGGAATTCACCCCTCCACTTT. The encoded protein is CASSPQGNSPLHF.

The chain has TRBV19 and TRBJ1-1; 9 nucleotides line up with TRBD1. Germline V gives CDR1 LNHDA, CDR2 SQIVND (reference sequence). The V segment lost 6 bases and the J segment 4 bases; nucleotides outside the gene matches: 18. The CDR3 sequence is 18 residues long. In DNA, the CDR3 is TGTGCCAGTAGCAACCTTTGGGGACAGGGATCCTTGGGCACTGAAGCTTTCTTT. Its translation is CASSNLWGQGSLGTEAFF.

This clone was seen once. The chain has TRBV27 and TRBJ2-5; 7 bases map to TRBD1. J was trimmed by 2 bases and V by 2 bases; bases with no gene match: 14. There are 18 residues in the CDR3. CDR1 MNHEY and CDR2 SMNVEV come from the germline V gene (reference sequence). CDR3 residues: CASSLGAGGGGTQETQYF. The CDR3 DNA is TGTGCCAGCAGTTTAGGGGCAGGGGGTGGCGGTACTCAAGAGACCCAGTACTTC.

The chain links TRBV12-3 or TRBV12-4 to TRBJ2-7, with 7 bases aligning to TRBD1. This CDR3 has 13 amino acids. Unmatched junction bases numbered 5, after V lost 6 bases and J lost 3 bases. CDR3: CASSPRDSYEQYF. CDR3 nucleotide sequence: TGTGCCAGCAGCCCCCGGGACAGCTACGAGCAGTACTTC.

This chain uses TRBV19 with TRBJ1-5, with 7 nucleotides matching TRBD1. Germline CDR1 reads LNHDA; CDR2 reads SQIVND (reference sequence). The CDR3 loop spans 15 amino acids. The V and J ends lost 4 bases and 0 bases, in that order; junction bases with no gene match: 3. This chain's CDR3 is CASSTGQYSNQPQHF. CDR3 nucleotides: TGTGCCAGTAGTACGGGACAGTATAGCAATCAGCCCCAGCATTTT.

The chain has TRBV4-1 and TRBJ2-7; D is unresolved. Looked up from germline, CDR1 is MGHRA and CDR2 is YSYEKL. Trimming took 1 base from V and 4 from J, leaving 14 bases between them. The CDR3 is 15 amino acids. The CDR3 here is CASSQGPTPRYEQYF. CDR3 bases: TGCGCCAGCAGCCAAGGCCCGACACCCCGTTACGAGCAGTACTTC.

The chain carries TRBV28 and TRBJ2-3, with 14 bases aligning to TRBD2. The CDR3 covers 17 residues. J lost 9 bases, V lost 0 bases, and 8 bases had no gene match. Per germline, CDR1 MDHEN and CDR2 SYDVKM. The CDR3, as DNA: TGTGCCAGCAGTTTATGGGGACTAGCGGGGGCCCAGGGGACGCAGTATTTT. Encoded protein: CASSLWGLAGAQGTQYF. Filled out from reference TRBV28 and TRBJ2-3, the complete variable domain reads DVKVTQSSRYLVKRTGEKVFLECVQDMDHENMFWYRQDPGLGLRLIYFSYDVKMKEKGDIPEGYSVSREKKERFSLILESASTNQTSMYLCASSLWGLAGAQGTQYFGPGTRLTVL.

V and J are TRBV2 and TRBJ2-1, with 10 positions matching TRBD2. CDR1 and CDR2 (germline): SNHLY, FYNNEI. The CDR3 loop spans 16 amino acids. The ends lost 5 bases at V and 0 bases at J; junction bases unmatched: 4. CDR3 region: CASSTSGDGSYNEQFF. The CDR3 DNA sequence: TGTGCCAGCAGTACTAGCGGGGACGGCTCCTACAATGAGCAGTTCTTC.

This chain uses TRBV19 with TRBJ1-5, with a tentative D call TRBD1 (6 bases). Deletions cut 4 bases from V and 5 bases from J, with 15 bases between. This CDR3 spans 15 amino acids. Germline CDR1 LNHDA, CDR2 SQIVND (reference sequence). The CDR3 reads CASSKIQGFYQPQHF. As DNA, the CDR3 is TGTGCCAGTAGTAAGATACAGGGTTTCTATCAGCCCCAGCATTTT.

The chain carries TRBV30 and TRBJ1-1, with D hard to call. The CDR3 covers 13 residues. The ends were cut back, 4 bases at V and 1 base at J, with 10 bases in the middle. CDR1 GTSNPN and CDR2 SVGIG come from the germline V gene (reference sequence). In DNA, the CDR3 is TGTGCCTGGACAGGAAACACGAACACTGAAGCTTTCTTT. Translating gives CAWTGNTNTEAFF.

This clone was seen a few times. The genes are TRBV19 and TRBJ1-2, with D unresolved. CDR3 length: 13 amino acids. Germline CDR1 is LNHDA and CDR2 is SQIVND (reference sequence). Trimming pared 3 bases from V and 3 bases from J, leaving 8 bases between. CDR3 nucleotide sequence: TGTGCCAGTAGTATCGGGATTTACTATGGCTACACCTTC. This encodes CASSIGIYYGYTF.

The chain has TRBV9 and TRBJ1-6, with TRBD1 matching 8 bases. The CDR3 consists of 17 residues. In germline, CDR1 is SGDLS, CDR2 YYNGEE. V trimming: 0 bases; J trimming: 1 base; junction bases outside the gene matches: 3. In DNA form, the CDR3 reads TGTGCCAGCAGCGTAGCCACAGGGGGTTCCTATAATTCACCCCTCCACTTT. This translates into CASSVATGGSYNSPLHF.

The V gene is TRBV7-9, the J gene TRBJ1-2, with a weak D call TRBD1 (5 bases). This CDR3 is 15 amino acids long. Trimming cost V 0 bases and J 4 bases, with 12 bases left between them. Per germline, CDR1 SEHNR and CDR2 FQNEAQ (reference sequence). The DNA of the CDR3 is TGTGCCAGCAGCTTAGCCCTAGGGGCGACCTATGGCTACACCTTC. This sequence encodes CASSLALGATYGYTF.

The chain joins TRBV7-8 to TRBJ2-2, with D possibly matching TRBD2 (6 bases). V lost 3 bases and J lost 5, with 19 bases in between. CDR1 SGHVS and CDR2 FQNEAQ come from the germline V gene. The CDR3 is 17 amino acids. The CDR3 DNA sequence: TGTGCCAGCAGCTTCTACCCTGGAGGGGAAGGAACCGGGGAGCTGTTTTTT. Its protein product is CASSFYPGGEGTGELFF.

The chain employs TRBV7-9 and TRBJ2-1; 8 positions agree with TRBD1. Germline loops: CDR1 SEHNR, CDR2 FQNEAQ (reference sequence). V trimming: 5 bases; J trimming: 2 bases; junction bases outside the gene matches: 2. There are 14 residues in the CDR3. In nucleotides, the CDR3 is TGTGCCAGCAGCCAGGACAGGGCCTACAATGAGCAGTTCTTC. Encoded protein: CASSQDRAYNEQFF. The full variable domain, completed using reference TRBV7-9 and TRBJ2-1, is DTGVSQNPRHKITKRGQNVTFRCDPISEHNRLYWYRQTLGQGPEFLTYFQNEAQLEKSRLLSDRFSAERPKGSFSTLEIQRTEQGDSAMYLCASSQDRAYNEQFFGPGTRLTVL.

V and J are TRBV6-5 and TRBJ2-7; TRBD2 matches 11 bases. CDR1 is MNHEY, CDR2 SVGAGI, per germline. V gave up 3 bases and J gave up 1 base; unmatched junction bases: 5. This CDR3 comprises 16 residues. CDR3 in amino acids: CASSYTGLAASYEQYF. The DNA for the CDR3 is TGTGCCAGCAGTTATACGGGACTAGCGGCGTCCTACGAGCAGTACTTC.

The chain employs TRBV24-1 and TRBJ1-1; perhaps TRBD1 as D (6 bases). Germline assignment: CDR1 KGHDR and CDR2 SFDVKD. Trimming left V 12 bases short and J 3 bases short, with 13 bases between. The CDR3 covers 12 residues. For the CDR3, the DNA is TGTGCCTCAGCAGGGGTTGACACTGAAGCTTTCTTT. Protein product: CASAGVDTEAFF.

This clone was recorded a few times. V and J are TRBV24-1 and TRBJ2-3; a possible D gene is TRBD2 (5 bases). Germline V gives CDR1 KGHDR, CDR2 SFDVKD. V was shortened by 2 bases and J by 1 base, with 12 bases between the two germline ends. The CDR3 consists of 16 residues. This CDR3 reads CATSDSPGVGTDTQYF. The CDR3 DNA sequence: TGTGCCACCAGTGATTCCCCCGGGGTGGGCACAGATACGCAGTATTTT.

The sample holds one count of this clone. CDR3 protein: CASSYKTAPNTEAFF. In DNA form, the CDR3 reads TGTGCCAGCAGTTATAAGACAGCCCCGAACACTGAAGCTTTCTTT. This chain links TRBV6-5 with TRBJ1-1; maybe TRBD1 (5 bases). Between the trimmed V and J ends, which lost 3 bases and 1 base, there was a span of 12 bases. Germline lookup yields CDR1 MNHEY and CDR2 SVGAGI. The CDR3 extends over 15 amino acids.